This T cell receptor beta chain was sequenced in a study of CD8 T cells in Susac syndrome. RNA totalling about 0.5 to 1 ug underwent reverse transcription with random hexamers. A single record per CDR3 protein comes from TCRdb applying MiXCR to the immunoSEQ multiplex PCR reads. The repertoire holds 330,000 or so distinct CDR3 sequences, with about nine tenths as singletons. Negative magnetic isolation gave CD8+ and CD4+ cells; FACS enriched CD8+ TEMRA. The CDR3 spans 16 residues. Germline trimming cut 1 base from V and 4 bases from J; bases unmatched to any gene: 10. CDR1 is LGHNA, CDR2 YSLEER, per germline.

Sample: CD8+ T cells from PBMCs. The sequence came from a human donor with multiple sclerosis. The chain employs TRBV4-3 and TRBJ2-7, with 7 bases that match TRBD1. The CDR3 nucleotides are TGCGCCAGCAGCCAAGGGTACAGGGGTAATCAGTACGAGCAGTACTTC. The encoded protein is CASSQGYRGNQYEQYF.